The table lists the clone carrying this T cell receptor (beta chain) with a count of one. This specimen comes from a study of cytomegalovirus exposure and HLA in healthy donors. Researchers ran the PCR with 60 Vbeta and 13 Jbeta primers. Method: immunoSEQ multiplex PCR; TCRdb's copy keeps in-frame clones and lacks some. The data hold about 190,000 clones, with 84% observed a single time. The V gene's germline CDR1 is SGDLS and CDR2 YYNGEE. Trimming removed 0 bases from V and 4 bases from J; junction bases left unmatched: 2. This CDR3 contains 15 residues. At collection, donors were nominally healthy, but unrecorded immune exposures were probable.

The sequenced sample was PBMCs. The chain has TRBV9 and TRBJ1-2; 11 nucleotides agree with TRBD1. The receptor was isolated from a boy aged 5-17 years in good health and CMV-seronegative. The chain's CDR3 is CASSVGTGGPYGYTF. The CDR3 bases are TGTGCCAGCAGCGTAGGGACAGGGGGCCCCTATGGCTACACCTTC.